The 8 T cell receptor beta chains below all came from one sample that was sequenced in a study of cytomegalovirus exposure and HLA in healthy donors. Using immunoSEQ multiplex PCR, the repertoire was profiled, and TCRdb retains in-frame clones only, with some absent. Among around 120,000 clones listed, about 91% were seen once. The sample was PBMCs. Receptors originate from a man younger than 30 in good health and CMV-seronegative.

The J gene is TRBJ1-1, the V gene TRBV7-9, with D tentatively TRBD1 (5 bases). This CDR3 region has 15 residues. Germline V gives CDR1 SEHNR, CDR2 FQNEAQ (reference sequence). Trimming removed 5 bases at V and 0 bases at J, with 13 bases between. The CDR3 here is CASSLGDYMNTEAFF. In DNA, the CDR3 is TGTGCCAGCAGCCTGGGGGACTACATGAACACTGAAGCTTTCTTT.

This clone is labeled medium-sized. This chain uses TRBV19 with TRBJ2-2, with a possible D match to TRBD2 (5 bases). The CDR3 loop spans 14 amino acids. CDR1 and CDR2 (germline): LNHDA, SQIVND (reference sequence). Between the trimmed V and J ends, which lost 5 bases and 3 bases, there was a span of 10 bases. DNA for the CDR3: TGTGCCAGTAGTTCCGGACTGTACACCGGGGAGCTGTTTTTT. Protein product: CASSSGLYTGELFF. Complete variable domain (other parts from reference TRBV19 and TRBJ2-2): DGGITQSPKYLFRKEGQNVTLSCEQNLNHDAMYWYRQDPGQGLRLIYYSQIVNDFQKGDIAEGYSVSREKKESFPLTVTSAQKNPTAFYLCASSSGLYTGELFFGEGSRLTVL.

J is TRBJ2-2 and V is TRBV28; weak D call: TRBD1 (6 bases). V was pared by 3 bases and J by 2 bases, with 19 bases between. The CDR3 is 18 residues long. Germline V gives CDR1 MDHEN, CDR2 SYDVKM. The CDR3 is CASSFQTGRSLNTGELFF. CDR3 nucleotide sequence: TGTGCCAGCAGTTTCCAGACAGGACGTAGTTTAAACACCGGGGAGCTGTTTTTT.

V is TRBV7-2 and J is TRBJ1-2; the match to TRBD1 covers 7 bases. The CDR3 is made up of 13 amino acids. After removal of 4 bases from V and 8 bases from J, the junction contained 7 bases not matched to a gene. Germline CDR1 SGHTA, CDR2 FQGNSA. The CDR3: CASSWNYRGGYTF. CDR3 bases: TGTGCCAGCAGCTGGAATTACAGGGGCGGCTACACCTTC.

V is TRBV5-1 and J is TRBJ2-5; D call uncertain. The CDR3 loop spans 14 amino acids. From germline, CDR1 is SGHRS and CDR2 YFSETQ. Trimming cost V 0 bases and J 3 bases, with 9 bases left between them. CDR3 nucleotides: TGCGCCAGCAGCTTGGTTATTACTAAAGAGACCCAGTACTTC. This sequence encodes CASSLVITKETQYF.

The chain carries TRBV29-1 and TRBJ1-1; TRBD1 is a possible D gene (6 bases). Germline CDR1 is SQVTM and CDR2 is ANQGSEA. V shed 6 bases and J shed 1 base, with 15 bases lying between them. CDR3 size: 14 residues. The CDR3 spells CSVIENRANTEAFF. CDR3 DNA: TGCAGCGTCATCGAAAACAGGGCGAACACTGAAGCTTTCTTT.

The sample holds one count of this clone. CDR3 sequence (DNA): TGTGCCAGCAGTGAATCCGGGACAGACAACTATGGCTACACCTTC. Encoded protein: CASSESGTDNYGYTF. The V and J genes are TRBV6-1 and TRBJ1-2, with 7 bases matching TRBD1. CDR3 length: 15 residues. Trimming at V came to 2 bases and at J to 2 bases, leaving 5 bases not matched to a gene. Germline V CDR1 and CDR2: MNHNS, SASEGT.

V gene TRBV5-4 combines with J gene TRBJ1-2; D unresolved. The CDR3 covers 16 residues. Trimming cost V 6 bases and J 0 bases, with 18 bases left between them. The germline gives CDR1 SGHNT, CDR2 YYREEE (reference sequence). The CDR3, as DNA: TGTGCCAGCAAGGTTCGTCTAGCTGCCCCTAACTATGGCTACACCTTC. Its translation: CASKVRLAAPNYGYTF.